The source of this T cell receptor (beta chain) is a study of cytomegalovirus exposure and HLA in healthy donors. The PCR contained 60 Vbeta and 13 Jbeta primers. TCRdb's copy holds only in-frame clones and misses some; the assay was immunoSEQ multiplex PCR. The data show about 120,000 clones, approximately 67% seen once. Deletions cut 5 bases from V and 1 base from J, with 11 bases between. CDR3 length equals 14 residues. CDR1 and CDR2 (germline): MNHNY, SVGAGI (reference sequence). This sequence joins TRBV6-6 and TRBJ1-1; weak D call: TRBD1 (6 bases). The TCR originated in a man between 18 and 29 years old in good health and CMV-seronegative. The material sequenced was PBMCs. CDR3 DNA: TGTGCCAGCAGTAGCAGGGGTCGGAACACTGAAGCTTTCTTT. Translating gives CASSSRGRNTEAFF.